These T cell receptor beta chains were read from a single sample in a study of T cells in Graves' hyperthyroidism and ophthalmopathy. MiXCR was run by TCRdb on the multiplex PCR reads, yielding one entry per CDR3 protein. The sample has fewer than 600,000 distinct CDR3 sequences, around 15% seen once. Sequencing was performed on blood. The receptors shown here come from a woman between 40 and 55 years old with Graves' hyperthyroidism. CDR3s include the opening cysteine and the closing phenylalanine or tryptophan.

TRBV2 CASKQGVEFYNEQFF
TRBV6-1 CASSEERFGLFF
TRBV12-5 CASGDQTGLGYEQYF
TRBV19 CASSKGQGYEQYF
TRBV5-1 CASSLARDRVPYEQYF
TRBV18 CASSPGLYNEQFF
TRBV19 CASTGLGGSYNEQFF
TRBV5-1 CASSLGDSLQETQYF
TRBV6-1 CASRQTGVFSEQYF
TRBV7-2 CASSLVGVGTQYF
TRBV13 CASSLQGARYEQYF
TRBV27 CASSFMGRGNTEAFF
TRBV24-1 CATSDGRGSEQYF
TRBV27 CASSLAGASYNEQFF
TRBV28 CASSLTLRAFF
TRBV7-9 CASSTQTGGNTGELFF
TRBV7-2 CASRVLSSTDTQYF
TRBV7-9 CASSLVPGLAGEFYNEQFF
TRBV7-9 CASSLGDVAKNIQYF
TRBV28 CASSSSDVNEQFF
TRBV5-1 CASSPRQGTTYEQYF
TRBV5-1 CASSLVPTGDYGYTF
TRBV6-1 CASRTRVAGKYEQYF
TRBV12-3/TRBV12-4 CASSLAPSGANVLTF
TRBV20-1 CSARDKDRNTGELFF
TRBV29-1 CSVDDYGYTF
TRBV20-1 CSAQNSGTGADTQYF
TRBV6-5 CASSLTSAQDEQFF
TRBV6-2/TRBV6-3 CASSAPTGRGYTF
TRBV18 CASSPTQGTTNTGELFF